This T cell receptor beta chain comes out of a study of T cell responses to AZD1222 COVID-19 vaccine. Germline loops: CDR1 LGHDT, CDR2 YNNKEL (reference sequence). V was pared by 4 bases and J by 6 bases, with 10 bases of the junction left unmatched. This CDR3 comprises 16 residues. The study's findings and limits: Donor demographics were predominantly white British with a female majority; clonal diversity may be underestimated.

The table came from immunoSEQ multiplex PCR; TCRdb's copy has only in-frame clones and leaves some out. The sample contains roughly 67,000 clones, roughly 90% of which appear only once. With regard to this clone: Antigen: not known.

The chain has TRBV3-1 (or the pseudogene TRBV3-2) and TRBJ2-1; 9 nucleotides agree with TRBD2. This receptor was obtained from an adult in good health. The sample here was peripheral blood, taken on day 0 of AZD1222 vaccination. DNA for the CDR3: TGTGCCAGCAGCCCGGGCGGGAGGGCGGTAAGCAATGAGCAGTTCTTC. Its protein product is CASSPGGRAVSNEQFF.